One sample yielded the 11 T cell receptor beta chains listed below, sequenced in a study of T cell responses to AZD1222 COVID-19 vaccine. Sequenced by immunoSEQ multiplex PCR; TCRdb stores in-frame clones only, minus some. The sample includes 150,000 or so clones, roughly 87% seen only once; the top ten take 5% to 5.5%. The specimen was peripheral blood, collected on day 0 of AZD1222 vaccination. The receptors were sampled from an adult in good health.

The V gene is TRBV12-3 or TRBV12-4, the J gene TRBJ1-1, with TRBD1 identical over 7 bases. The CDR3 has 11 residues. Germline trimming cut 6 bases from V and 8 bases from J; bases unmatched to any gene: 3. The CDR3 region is CASSSTGEAFF. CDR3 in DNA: TGTGCCAGCAGCTCGACAGGGGAAGCTTTCTTT.

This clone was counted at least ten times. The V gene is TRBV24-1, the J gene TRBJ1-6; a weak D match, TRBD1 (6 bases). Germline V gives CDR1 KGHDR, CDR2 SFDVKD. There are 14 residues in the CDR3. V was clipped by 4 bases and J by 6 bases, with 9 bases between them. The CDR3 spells CATSESGVNSPLHF. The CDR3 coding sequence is TGTGCCACCAGTGAGTCAGGGGTTAATTCACCCCTCCACTTT.

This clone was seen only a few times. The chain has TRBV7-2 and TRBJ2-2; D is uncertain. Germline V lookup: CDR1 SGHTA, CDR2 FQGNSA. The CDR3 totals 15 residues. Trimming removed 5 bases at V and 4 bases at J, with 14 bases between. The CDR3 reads CASSPVAWTTGELFF. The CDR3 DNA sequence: TGTGCCAGCAGCCCCGTAGCATGGACCACCGGGGAGCTGTTTTTT.

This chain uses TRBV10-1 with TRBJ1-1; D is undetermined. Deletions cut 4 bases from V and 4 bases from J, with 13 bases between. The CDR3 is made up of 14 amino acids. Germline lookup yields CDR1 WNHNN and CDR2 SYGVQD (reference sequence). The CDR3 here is CASSAVVGGTEAFF. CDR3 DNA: TGCGCCAGCAGTGCGGTCGTGGGCGGCACTGAAGCTTTCTTT.

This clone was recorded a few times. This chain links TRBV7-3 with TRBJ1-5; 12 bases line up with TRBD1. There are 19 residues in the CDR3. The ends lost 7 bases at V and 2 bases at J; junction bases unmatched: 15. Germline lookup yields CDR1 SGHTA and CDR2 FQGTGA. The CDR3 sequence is CASTIRRDRGRRGNQPQHF. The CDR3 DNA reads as TGTGCCAGCACCATACGCCGGGACAGGGGGCGAAGAGGCAATCAGCCCCAGCATTTT.

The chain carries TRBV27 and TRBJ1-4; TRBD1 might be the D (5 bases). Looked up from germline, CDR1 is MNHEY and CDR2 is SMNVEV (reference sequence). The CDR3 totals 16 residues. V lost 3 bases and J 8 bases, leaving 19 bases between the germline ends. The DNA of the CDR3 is TGTGCCAGCAGTTTCAGGCCAGCCAGGGCCGGCGAAAAACTGTTTTTT. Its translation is CASSFRPARAGEKLFF.

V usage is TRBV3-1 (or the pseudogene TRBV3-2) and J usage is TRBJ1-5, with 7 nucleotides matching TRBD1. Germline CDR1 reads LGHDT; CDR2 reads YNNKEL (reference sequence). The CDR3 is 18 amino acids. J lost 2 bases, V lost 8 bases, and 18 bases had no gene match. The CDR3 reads CASAPTGKLSTGNQPQHF. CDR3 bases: TGTGCCAGCGCGCCGACAGGGAAACTGTCCACGGGCAATCAGCCCCAGCATTTT.

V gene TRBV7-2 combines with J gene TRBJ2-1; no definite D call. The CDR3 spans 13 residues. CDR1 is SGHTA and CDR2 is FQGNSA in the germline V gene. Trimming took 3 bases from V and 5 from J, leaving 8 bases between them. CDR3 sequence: CASSLRINNEQFF. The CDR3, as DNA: TGTGCCAGCAGCTTGAGGATTAACAATGAGCAGTTCTTC.

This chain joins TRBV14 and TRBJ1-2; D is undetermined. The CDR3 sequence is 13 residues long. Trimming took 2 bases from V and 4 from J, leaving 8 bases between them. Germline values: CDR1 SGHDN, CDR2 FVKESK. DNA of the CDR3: TGTGCCAGCAGCCAAATAGGGTTCTATGGCTACACCTTC. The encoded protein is CASSQIGFYGYTF.

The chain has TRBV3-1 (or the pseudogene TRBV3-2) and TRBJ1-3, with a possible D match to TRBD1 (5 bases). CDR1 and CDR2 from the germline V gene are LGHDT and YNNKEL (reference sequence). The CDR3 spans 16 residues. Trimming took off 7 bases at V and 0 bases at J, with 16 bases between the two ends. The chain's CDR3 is CASNREMGGSGNTIYF. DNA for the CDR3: TGTGCCAGCAACCGGGAGATGGGGGGCTCTGGAAACACCATATATTTT.

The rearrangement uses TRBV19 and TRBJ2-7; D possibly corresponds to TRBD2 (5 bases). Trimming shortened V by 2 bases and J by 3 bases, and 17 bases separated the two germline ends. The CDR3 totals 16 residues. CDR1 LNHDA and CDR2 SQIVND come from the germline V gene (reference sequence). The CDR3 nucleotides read TGTGCCAGTAGTATAAGGGCTTCGAGGGCCGGCTACGAGCAGTACTTC. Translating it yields CASSIRASRAGYEQYF.